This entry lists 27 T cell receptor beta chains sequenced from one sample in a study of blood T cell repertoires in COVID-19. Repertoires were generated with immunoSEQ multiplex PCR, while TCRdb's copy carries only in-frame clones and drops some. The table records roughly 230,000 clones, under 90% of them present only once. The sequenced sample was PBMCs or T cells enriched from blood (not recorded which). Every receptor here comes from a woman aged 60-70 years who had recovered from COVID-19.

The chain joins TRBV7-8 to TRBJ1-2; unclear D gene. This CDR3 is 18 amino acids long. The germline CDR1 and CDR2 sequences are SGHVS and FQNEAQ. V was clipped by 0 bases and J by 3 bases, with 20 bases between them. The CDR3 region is CASSLAGYSSRRDYGYTF. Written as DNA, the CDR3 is TGTGCCAGCAGCTTAGCGGGTTATTCCAGCCGACGGGACTATGGCTACACCTTC.

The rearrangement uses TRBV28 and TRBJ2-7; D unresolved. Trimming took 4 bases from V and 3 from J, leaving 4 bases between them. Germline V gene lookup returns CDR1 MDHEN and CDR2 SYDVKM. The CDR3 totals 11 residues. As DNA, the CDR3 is TGTGCCAGCAGTTCCGTCTACGAGCAGTACTTC. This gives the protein CASSSVYEQYF.

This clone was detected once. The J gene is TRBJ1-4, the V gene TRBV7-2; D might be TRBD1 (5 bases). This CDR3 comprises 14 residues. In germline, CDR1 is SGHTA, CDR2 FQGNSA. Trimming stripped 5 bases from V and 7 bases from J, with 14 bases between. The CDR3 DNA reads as TGTGCCAGCAGCCGGGACTCCGCAGGTGAAAAACTGTTTTTT. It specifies CASSRDSAGEKLFF. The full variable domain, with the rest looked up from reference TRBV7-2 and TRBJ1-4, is GAGVSQSPSNKVTEKGKDVELRCDPISGHTALYWYRQSLGQGLEFLIYFQGNSAPDKSGLPSDRFSAERTGGSVSTLTIQRTQQEDSAVYLCASSRDSAGEKLFFGSGTQLSVL.

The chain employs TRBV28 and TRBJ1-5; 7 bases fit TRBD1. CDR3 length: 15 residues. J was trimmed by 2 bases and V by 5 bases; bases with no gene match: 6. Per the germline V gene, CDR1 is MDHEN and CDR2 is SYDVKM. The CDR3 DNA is TGTGCCAGCAGTCAAGACAGGGCCGGCAATCAGCCCCAGCATTTT. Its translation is CASSQDRAGNQPQHF. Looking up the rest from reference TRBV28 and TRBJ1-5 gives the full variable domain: DVKVTQSSRYLVKRTGEKVFLECVQDMDHENMFWYRQDPGLGLRLIYFSYDVKMKEKGDIPEGYSVSREKKERFSLILESASTNQTSMYLCASSQDRAGNQPQHFGDGTRLSIL.

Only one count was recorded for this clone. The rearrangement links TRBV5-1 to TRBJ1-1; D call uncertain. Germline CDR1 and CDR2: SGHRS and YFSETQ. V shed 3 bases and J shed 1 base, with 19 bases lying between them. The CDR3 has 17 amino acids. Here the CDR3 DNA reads TGCGCCAGCAGCTATGGCCCAACAGCAGTCCAGAACACTGAAGCTTTCTTT. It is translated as CASSYGPTAVQNTEAFF.

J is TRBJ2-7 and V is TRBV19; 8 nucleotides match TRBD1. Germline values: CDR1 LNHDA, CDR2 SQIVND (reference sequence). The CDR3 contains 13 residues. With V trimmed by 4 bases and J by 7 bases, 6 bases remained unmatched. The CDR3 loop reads CASSNGQGREQYF. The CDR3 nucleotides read TGTGCCAGTAGTAACGGACAGGGTCGAGAGCAGTACTTC.

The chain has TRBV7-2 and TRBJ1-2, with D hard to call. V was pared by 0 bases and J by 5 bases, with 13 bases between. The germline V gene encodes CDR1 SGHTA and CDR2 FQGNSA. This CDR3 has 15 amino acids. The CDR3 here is CASSLAEGSRYGYTF. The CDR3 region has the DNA TGTGCCAGCAGCTTAGCGGAGGGATCAAGGTATGGCTACACCTTC.

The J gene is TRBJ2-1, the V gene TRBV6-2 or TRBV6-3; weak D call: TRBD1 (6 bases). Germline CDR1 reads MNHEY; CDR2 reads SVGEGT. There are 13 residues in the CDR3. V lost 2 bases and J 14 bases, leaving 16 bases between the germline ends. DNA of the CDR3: TGTGCCAGCAGTTACCTTGGCGGAGCAGGGGAGTTCTTC. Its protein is CASSYLGGAGEFF.

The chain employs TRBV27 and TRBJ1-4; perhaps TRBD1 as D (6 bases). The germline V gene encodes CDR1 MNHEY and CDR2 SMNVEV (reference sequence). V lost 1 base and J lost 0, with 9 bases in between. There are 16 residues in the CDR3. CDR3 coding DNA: TGTGCCAGCAGTTTATGGTCAGGGGCAACTAATGAAAAACTGTTTTTT. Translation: CASSLWSGATNEKLFF. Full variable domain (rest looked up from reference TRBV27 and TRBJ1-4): EAQVTQNPRYLITVTGKKLTVTCSQNMNHEYMSWYRQDPGLGLRQIYYSMNVEVTDKGDVPEGYKVSRKEKRNFPLILESPSPNQTSLYFCASSLWSGATNEKLFFGSGTQLSVL.

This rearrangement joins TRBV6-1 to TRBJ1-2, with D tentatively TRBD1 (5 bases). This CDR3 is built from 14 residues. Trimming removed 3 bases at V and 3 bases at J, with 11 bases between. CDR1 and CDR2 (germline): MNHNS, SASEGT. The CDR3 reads CASSDRARYYGYTF. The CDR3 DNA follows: TGTGCCAGCAGTGACAGGGCGCGGTACTATGGCTACACCTTC.

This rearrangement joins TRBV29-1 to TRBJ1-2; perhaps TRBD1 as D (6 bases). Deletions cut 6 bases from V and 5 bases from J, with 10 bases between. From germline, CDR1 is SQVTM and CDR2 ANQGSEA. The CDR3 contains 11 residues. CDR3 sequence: CSVGTQYGYTF. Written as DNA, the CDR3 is TGCAGCGTGGGGACACAATATGGCTACACCTTC.

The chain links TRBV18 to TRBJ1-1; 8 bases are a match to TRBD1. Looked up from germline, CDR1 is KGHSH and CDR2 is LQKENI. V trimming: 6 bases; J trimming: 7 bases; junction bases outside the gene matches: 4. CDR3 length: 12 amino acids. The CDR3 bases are TGTGCCAGCTCCCCAACAGGGGGTGAAGCTTTCTTT. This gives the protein CASSPTGGEAFF.

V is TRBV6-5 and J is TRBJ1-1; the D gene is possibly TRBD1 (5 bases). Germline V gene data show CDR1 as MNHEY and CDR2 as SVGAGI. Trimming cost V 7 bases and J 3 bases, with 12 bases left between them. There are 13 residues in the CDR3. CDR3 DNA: TGTGCCAGCACCAACGTGGGGCACACTGAAGCTTTCTTT. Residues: CASTNVGHTEAFF.

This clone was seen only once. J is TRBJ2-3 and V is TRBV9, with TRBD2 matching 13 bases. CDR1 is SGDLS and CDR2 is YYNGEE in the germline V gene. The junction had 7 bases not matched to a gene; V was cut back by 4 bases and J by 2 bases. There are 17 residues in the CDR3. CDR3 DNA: TGTGCCAGCAGCACCCGGACTAGCGGGGGTTCCACAGATACGCAGTATTTT. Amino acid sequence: CASSTRTSGGSTDTQYF.

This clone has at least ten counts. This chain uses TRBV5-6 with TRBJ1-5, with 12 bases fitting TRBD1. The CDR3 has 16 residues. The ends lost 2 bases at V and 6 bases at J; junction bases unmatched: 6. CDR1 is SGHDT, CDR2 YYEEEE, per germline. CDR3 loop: CASSFFGTGGGQPQHF. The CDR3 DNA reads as TGTGCCAGCAGCTTCTTCGGGACAGGGGGCGGTCAGCCCCAGCATTTT.

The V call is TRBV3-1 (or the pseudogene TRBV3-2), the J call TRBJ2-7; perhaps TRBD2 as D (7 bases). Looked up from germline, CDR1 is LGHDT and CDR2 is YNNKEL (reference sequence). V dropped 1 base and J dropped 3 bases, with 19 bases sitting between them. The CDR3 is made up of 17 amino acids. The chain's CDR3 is CASSQAVGGAMDYEQYF. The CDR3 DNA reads TGTGCCAGCAGCCAAGCGGTGGGGGGGGCAATGGACTACGAGCAGTACTTC.

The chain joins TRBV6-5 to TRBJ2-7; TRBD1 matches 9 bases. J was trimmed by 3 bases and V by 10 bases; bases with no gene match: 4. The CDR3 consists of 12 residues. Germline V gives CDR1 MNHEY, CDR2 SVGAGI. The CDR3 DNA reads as TGTGCCACCCGGACAGGGGTCTACGAGCAGTACTTC. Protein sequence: CATRTGVYEQYF.

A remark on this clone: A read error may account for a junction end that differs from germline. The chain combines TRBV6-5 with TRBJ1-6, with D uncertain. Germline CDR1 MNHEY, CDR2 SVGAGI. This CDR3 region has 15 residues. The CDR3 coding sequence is TGTGCCAGCAGGCTTGACTCCTCCAATAATTCACCCCTCCACTTT. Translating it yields CASRLDSSNNSPLHF.

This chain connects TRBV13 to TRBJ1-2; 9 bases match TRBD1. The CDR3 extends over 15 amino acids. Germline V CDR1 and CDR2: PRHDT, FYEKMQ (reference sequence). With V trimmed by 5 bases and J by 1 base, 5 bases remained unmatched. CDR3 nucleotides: TGTGCCAGCAGCCCCACAGGGGGCAATAACTATGGCTACACCTTC. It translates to CASSPTGGNNYGYTF.

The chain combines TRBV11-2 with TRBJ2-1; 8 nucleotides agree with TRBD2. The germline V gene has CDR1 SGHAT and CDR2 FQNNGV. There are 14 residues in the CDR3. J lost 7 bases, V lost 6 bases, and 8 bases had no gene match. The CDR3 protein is CASRGREVLNEQFF. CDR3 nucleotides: TGTGCCAGCAGAGGGCGGGAGGTTCTGAATGAGCAGTTCTTC.

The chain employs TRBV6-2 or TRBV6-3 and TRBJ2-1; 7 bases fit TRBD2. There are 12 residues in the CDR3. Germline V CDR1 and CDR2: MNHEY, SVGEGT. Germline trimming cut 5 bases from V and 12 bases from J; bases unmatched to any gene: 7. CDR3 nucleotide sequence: TGTGCCAGCAGTCCAAGCGGGGCAGGGCAGTTCTTC. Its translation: CASSPSGAGQFF.

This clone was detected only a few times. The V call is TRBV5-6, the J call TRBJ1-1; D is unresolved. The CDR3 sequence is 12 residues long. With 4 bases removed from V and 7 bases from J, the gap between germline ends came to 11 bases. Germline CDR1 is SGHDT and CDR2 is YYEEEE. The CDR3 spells CASSQSRFEAFF. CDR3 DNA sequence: TGTGCCAGCAGCCAAAGCCGTTTTGAAGCTTTCTTT.

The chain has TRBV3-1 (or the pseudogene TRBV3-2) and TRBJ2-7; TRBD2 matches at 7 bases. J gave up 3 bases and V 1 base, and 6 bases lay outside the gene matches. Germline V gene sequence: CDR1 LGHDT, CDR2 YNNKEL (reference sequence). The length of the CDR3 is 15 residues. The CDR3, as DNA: TGTGCCAGCAGCCAAGGTACGGGACTACGCTACGAGCAGTACTTC. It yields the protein CASSQGTGLRYEQYF.

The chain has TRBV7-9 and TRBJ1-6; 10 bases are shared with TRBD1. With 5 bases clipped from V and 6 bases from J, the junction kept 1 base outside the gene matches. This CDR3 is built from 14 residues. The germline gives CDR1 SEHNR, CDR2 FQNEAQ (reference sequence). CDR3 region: CASSRQGANSPLHF. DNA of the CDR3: TGTGCCAGCAGCCGACAGGGGGCTAATTCACCCCTCCACTTT.

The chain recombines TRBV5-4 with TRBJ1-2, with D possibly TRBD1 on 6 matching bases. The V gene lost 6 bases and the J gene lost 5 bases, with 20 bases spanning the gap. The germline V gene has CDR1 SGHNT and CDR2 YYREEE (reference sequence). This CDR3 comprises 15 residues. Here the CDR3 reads CASIPTLGAQYGYTF. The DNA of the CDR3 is TGTGCCAGCATCCCTACTTTGGGGGCCCAATATGGCTACACCTTC.

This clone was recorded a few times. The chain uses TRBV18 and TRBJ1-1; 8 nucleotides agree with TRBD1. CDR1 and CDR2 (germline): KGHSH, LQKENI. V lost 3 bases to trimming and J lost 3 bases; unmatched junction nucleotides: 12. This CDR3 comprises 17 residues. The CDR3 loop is CASSPIAGGEGHTEAFF. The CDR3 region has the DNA TGTGCCAGCTCACCGATTGCAGGGGGCGAAGGGCACACTGAAGCTTTCTTT.

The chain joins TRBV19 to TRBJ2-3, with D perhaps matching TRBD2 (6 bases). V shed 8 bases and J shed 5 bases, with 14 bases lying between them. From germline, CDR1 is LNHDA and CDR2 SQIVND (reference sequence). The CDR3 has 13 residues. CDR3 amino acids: CASSTRELDTQYF. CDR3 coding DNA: TGTGCCAGTTCGACCCGGGAGTTAGATACGCAGTATTTT. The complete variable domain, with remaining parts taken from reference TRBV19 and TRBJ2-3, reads DGGITQSPKYLFRKEGQNVTLSCEQNLNHDAMYWYRQDPGQGLRLIYYSQIVNDFQKGDIAEGYSVSREKKESFPLTVTSAQKNPTAFYLCASSTRELDTQYFGPGTRLTVL.